This T cell receptor beta chain was sequenced for a study of T cells and Merkel cell carcinoma outcomes. Overall study findings and caveats: Repertoire plus T-cell density reportedly predicted Merkel cell carcinoma outcomes.

To note about this clone: Its specificity is unknown.

J was trimmed by 5 bases and V by 1 base; bases with no gene match: 6. CDR3 length: 15 amino acids. Germline V lookup: CDR1 SGHDT, CDR2 YYEEEE. The protocol was immunoSEQ multiplex PCR, while the TCRdb copy is restricted to in-frame clones and leaves out a portion. The repertoire consists of some 16,000 clones, with about four fifths occurring once and the leading ten covering approximately 10%. The sample taken for sequencing was tumor tissue from Merkel cell carcinoma. This TCR was recovered from a human donor with Merkel cell carcinoma. The J gene is TRBJ2-5, the V gene TRBV5-6, with 9 positions matching TRBD1. The chain's CDR3 is CASSLLQGAGETQYF. As DNA, the CDR3 is TGTGCCAGCAGCTTGTTACAGGGGGCTGGGGAGACCCAGTACTTC.